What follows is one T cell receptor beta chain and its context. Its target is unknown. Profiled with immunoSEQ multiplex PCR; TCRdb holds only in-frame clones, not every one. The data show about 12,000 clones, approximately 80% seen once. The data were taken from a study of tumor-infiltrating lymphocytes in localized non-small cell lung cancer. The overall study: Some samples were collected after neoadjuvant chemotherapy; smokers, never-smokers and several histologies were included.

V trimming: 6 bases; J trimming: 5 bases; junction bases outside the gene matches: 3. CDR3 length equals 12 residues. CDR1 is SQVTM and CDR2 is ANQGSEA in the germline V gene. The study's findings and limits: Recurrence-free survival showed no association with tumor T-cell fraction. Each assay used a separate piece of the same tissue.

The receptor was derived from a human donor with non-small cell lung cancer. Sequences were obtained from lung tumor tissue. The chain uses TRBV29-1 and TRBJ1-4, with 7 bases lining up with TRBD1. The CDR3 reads CSVGTANEKLFF. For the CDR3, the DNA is TGCAGCGTAGGGACAGCAAATGAAAAACTGTTTTTT.